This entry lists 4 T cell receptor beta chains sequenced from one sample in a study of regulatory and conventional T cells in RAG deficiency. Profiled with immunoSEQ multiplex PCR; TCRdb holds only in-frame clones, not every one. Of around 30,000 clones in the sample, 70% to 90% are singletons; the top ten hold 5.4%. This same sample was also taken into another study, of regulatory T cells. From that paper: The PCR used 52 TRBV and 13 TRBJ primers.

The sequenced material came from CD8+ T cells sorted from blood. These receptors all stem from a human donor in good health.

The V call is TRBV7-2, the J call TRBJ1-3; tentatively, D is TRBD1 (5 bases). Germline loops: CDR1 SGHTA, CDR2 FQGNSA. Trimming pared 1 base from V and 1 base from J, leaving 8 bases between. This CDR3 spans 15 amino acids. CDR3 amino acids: CASSLVTESGNTIYF. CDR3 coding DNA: TGTGCCAGCAGCTTAGTGACAGAATCTGGAAACACCATATATTTT.

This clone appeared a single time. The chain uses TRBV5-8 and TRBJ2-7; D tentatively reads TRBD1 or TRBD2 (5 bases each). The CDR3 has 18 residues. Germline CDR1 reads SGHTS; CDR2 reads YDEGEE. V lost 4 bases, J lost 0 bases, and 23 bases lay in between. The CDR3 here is CASSVPRLSGPISYEQYF. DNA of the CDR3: TGTGCCAGCAGCGTACCACGACTGTCGGGACCGATCTCCTACGAGCAGTACTTC.

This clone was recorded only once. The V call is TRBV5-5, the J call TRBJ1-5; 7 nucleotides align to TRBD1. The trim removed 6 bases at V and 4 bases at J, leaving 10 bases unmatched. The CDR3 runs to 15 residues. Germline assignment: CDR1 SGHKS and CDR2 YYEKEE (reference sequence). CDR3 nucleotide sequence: TGTGCCAGCACTCTACAGGGGTCCCCGAATCAGCCCCAGCATTTT. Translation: CASTLQGSPNQPQHF.

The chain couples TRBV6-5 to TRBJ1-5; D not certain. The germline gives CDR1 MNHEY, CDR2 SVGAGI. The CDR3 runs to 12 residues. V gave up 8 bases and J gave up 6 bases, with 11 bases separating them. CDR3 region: CASLPLLQPQHF. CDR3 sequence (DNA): TGTGCCAGCCTCCCTCTCCTTCAGCCCCAGCATTTT.